The sequence of this T cell receptor (beta chain) was determined in a study of blood T cell repertoires in COVID-19. The germline V gene encodes CDR1 SGHVS and CDR2 FQNEAQ. V lost 1 base and J 1 base, leaving 8 bases between the germline ends. This CDR3 has 15 residues. Method: immunoSEQ multiplex PCR; TCRdb's copy keeps in-frame clones and lacks some. This repertoire shows over 400,000 clones, roughly 90% found once; its top ten account for about 1.5%. Sequences were obtained from peripheral blood. The TCR originated in a woman aged 25 to 39 with active or convalescent COVID-19. The V gene is TRBV7-8, the J gene TRBJ1-5; maybe TRBD1 (5 bases). CDR3 region: CASSLEGMSNQPQHF. Written as DNA, the CDR3 is TGTGCCAGCAGCTTAGAGGGGATGAGCAATCAGCCCCAGCATTTT.